A selection of T cell receptor beta chains follows, all from one sample in a study of type 1 and type 2 diabetes patients. TCRdb re-called the multiplex PCR reads with MiXCR, one entry per CDR3 protein. Counted here are fewer than 300,000 distinct CDR3 sequences, more than 40% occurring once; the ten biggest clones make up roughly an eighth. The sequencing sample was made of peripheral blood mononuclear cells (PBMCs). These receptors were collected from a man aged 18-30 years with type 2 diabetes. The CDR3 runs from the conserved cysteine through the conserved F or W. The order of the fields is clone size, J gene, V gene, D gene, CDR3 DNA, CDR3 protein. A D gene is named only where the DNA matches it firmly. The size of a clone is reported for some rows only, either as once, few or many, or as a class for expanded clones.

- TRBJ2-7 TRBV6-1 - TGTGCCAGCAGTGACTTCCCCCGAGTTGGGATCTCCTACGAGCAGTACTTC CASSDFPRVGISYEQYF
- TRBJ1-2 TRBV27 TRBD1 TGTGCCAGCAGTTCGTACCAACCACCGGGACAGTACTATGGCTACACCTTC CASSSYQPPGQYYGYTF
- TRBJ1-2 TRBV6-1 TRBD1 TGTGCCAGCAGTCCCCAGACAGGGAATGGCTACACCTTC CASSPQTGNGYTF
few TRBJ1-2 TRBV30 - TGTGCCTGGAGTGTAACCGCGTATGGCTACACCTTC CAWSVTAYGYTF
few TRBJ2-7 TRBV7-6 - TGTGCCGGACGAATGCGGTACGAGCAGTACTTC CAGRMRYEQYF
- TRBJ2-1 TRBV9 TRBD2 TGTGCCAGCAGCGGGGCGGGAGGGCTAGGGAATGAGCAGTTCTTC CASSGAGGLGNEQFF
- TRBJ2-5 TRBV5-1 TRBD2 TGCGCCAGCAGCTTGGCGGCTAGCGGGCGCGAGACCCAGTACTTC CASSLAASGRETQYF
few TRBJ2-7 TRBV7-3 - TGTGCCAGCAGCTTACGAGGGGGGGGTTTCGGCGGAAACGAGCAGTACTTC CASSLRGGGFGGNEQYF
- TRBJ2-3 TRBV18 - TGTGCCAGCTCACCTTGGGAGTCAGATACGCAGTATTTT CASSPWESDTQYF
many TRBJ1-1 TRBV25-1 - TGTGCCAGCAGCAGGGGGAACACTGAAGCTTTCTTT CASSRGNTEAFF
few TRBJ2-1 TRBV28 TRBD1 TGTGCCAGCAGTTTACCAACAGGGGAAAGCTACAATGAGCAGTTCTTC CASSLPTGESYNEQFF
- TRBJ2-3 TRBV27 TRBD2 TGTGCCAGCCGACTTCAGATGGGACTAGCGGGAGATAGGGATACGCAGTATTTT CASRLQMGLAGDRDTQYF
- TRBJ2-5 TRBV5-1 - TGCGCCAGCAGCTTGGGTGTTAGATCGGAGACCCAGTACTTC CASSLGVRSETQYF
- TRBJ2-1 TRBV20-1 - TGCAGTGCTAGAGGGCTGGGGAAAGCCTACAATGAGCAGTTCTTC CSARGLGKAYNEQFF
- TRBJ2-1 TRBV6-6 - TGTGCCAGCAGTGAAGTGTTGAGCTCCTACAATGAGCAGTTCTTC CASSEVLSSYNEQFF
- TRBJ2-5 TRBV4-1 - TGTGCCAGCAGCCAAGCTTCGGGGACCCAGTACTTC CASSQASGTQYF
- TRBJ1-5 TRBV19 - TGTGCCAGTAGTTTACGGGAGGACCCCAATCAGCCCCAGCATTTT CASSLREDPNQPQHF
few TRBJ2-5 TRBV27 - TGTGCCAGCAGTCCTGGGGGCACTCCAGAGACCCAGTACTTC CASSPGGTPETQYF
- TRBJ2-5 TRBV7-8 TRBD2 TGTGCCAGCAGCCAAGATAGGATAGCGGGGGGCCAAGAGACCCAGTACTTC CASSQDRIAGGQETQYF
- TRBJ2-1 TRBV15 - TGTGCCACCAGCAGAGGGGCGTGGGGGGCGACCTACAATGAGCAGTTCTTC CATSRGAWGATYNEQFF
many TRBJ2-7 TRBV2 - TGTGCCAGCAGTGAAGCCCTAAGGGAATGGTTTCAGTACTTC CASSEALREWFQYF
few TRBJ2-3 TRBV9 - TGTGCCAGCAGCGTCGCTAGCGCCATAGGCACAGATACGCAGTATTTT CASSVASAIGTDTQYF
few TRBJ2-7 TRBV7-8 TRBD1 TGTGCCAGCAGAACCACCGGGACAGGCCCCTACGAGCAGTACTTC CASRTTGTGPYEQYF
- TRBJ1-2 TRBV20-1 - TGCAGTGCTAGTGCATATTCCTTTGGCTACACCTTC CSASAYSFGYTF
- TRBJ1-2 TRBV20-1 TRBD1 TGCAGTGCTCTAAGCCGACAGGGATCAGGGAGCGGCTACACCTTC CSALSRQGSGSGYTF
- TRBJ2-7 TRBV29-1 - TGCAGCGTTGAAGATGAGTCCTCCTCCTACGAGCAGTACTTC CSVEDESSSYEQYF
- TRBJ1-2 TRBV6-1 - TGTGCCAGCAGTGAATGGGTCGGCGGGTCTCGAGGCTACACCTTC CASSEWVGGSRGYTF
- TRBJ1-1 TRBV20-1 TRBD1 TGCAGTGCTAGAGATACGGGACAGGGGGCGATCATGACTGAAGCTTTCTTT CSARDTGQGAIMTEAFF
few TRBJ2-7 TRBV20-1 - TGCAGTGCTAGAGATCGCGTAGGAAGGGACTACGAGCAGTACTTC CSARDRVGRDYEQYF
- TRBJ1-1 TRBV30 - TGTGCCTGGAGGGGGGTCAGGACAGCGCTGAGGACTGAAGCTTTCTTT CAWRGVRTALRTEAFF
few TRBJ2-7 TRBV12-3/TRBV12-4 - TGTGCCAGCAGTTTTTCGACAGGCGGGGGCTACGAGCAGTACTTC CASSFSTGGGYEQYF
- TRBJ1-4 TRBV6-1 TRBD1 TGTGCCAGCAATAGGCAGGGGGATGAAAAACTGTTTTTT CASNRQGDEKLFF
- TRBJ2-5 TRBV20-1 - TGCAGTGCTGCCATTATTGGGGAGACCCAGTCCTTC CSAAIIGETQSF
- TRBJ2-5 TRBV15 TRBD1 TGTGCCACCAGCAGAGAGGGTCGACAGGGCGGGTCCCAGTACTTC CATSREGRQGGSQYF
few TRBJ1-1 TRBV5-1 - TGCGCCAGCAGCTTGGGGCTACAGAACACTGAAGCTTTCTTT CASSLGLQNTEAFF
- TRBJ2-5 TRBV10-2 - TGCGCCAGCAGTGAGGTAGAAGAGACCCAGCACTTC CASSEVEETQHF
- TRBJ1-5 TRBV20-1 - TGCAGTGCTAGAGATCAGGAGGGGCCTGGGCATTTT CSARDQEGPGHF
- TRBJ1-1 TRBV3-2 - TGTGCCAGCAGCCAAGAGCGTTTAAGAGCTTTCTTT CASSQERLRAFF
few TRBJ2-1 TRBV24-1 - TGTGCCACCAGTAGACAGGCCAACAATGAGCAGTTCTTC CATSRQANNEQFF
- TRBJ2-7 TRBV6-1 - TGTGCCTGCAGTCTACGGTACGAGCAGTACTTC CACSLRYEQYF
few TRBJ2-3 TRBV25-1 - TGTGCCAGCAGCCCGGGGGCCACAGATACGCAGTATTTT CASSPGATDTQYF
- TRBJ2-1 TRBV10-3 TRBD2 TGTGCCATCAGTGTAGAAGCGGGGGGACATGAGCAGTTCTTC CAISVEAGGHEQFF
few TRBJ2-4 TRBV2 TRBD1 TGTGCCAGCCGAGGGGGACAGTTCAAAAACATTCAGTACTTC CASRGGQFKNIQYF
- TRBJ1-1 TRBV2 - TGTGCCAGCAGATACGGGCGCTCGAGATTACAAAACACTGAAGCTTTCTTT CASRYGRSRLQNTEAFF
- TRBJ2-1 TRBV19 - TGTGCCAGTAGAATTACAGTGAACTCCTACAATGAGCAGTTCTTC CASRITVNSYNEQFF
- TRBJ2-3 TRBV12-3/TRBV12-4 - TGTGCCAGCAGCGTAGGGGCTGCGGCAGATACGCAGTATTTT CASSVGAAADTQYF